Presented here are 14 T cell receptor beta chains from one specimen sequenced in a study of blood T cell repertoires in COVID-19. Assay: immunoSEQ multiplex PCR; the TCRdb copy retains only in-frame clones and omits some. The sample consists of about 140,000 clones, around 90% of them appearing once. What was sequenced was peripheral blood. Every receptor here comes from a man between 60 and 75 years old with active or convalescent COVID-19.

This chain connects TRBV12-3 or TRBV12-4 to TRBJ1-1; TRBD1 is a possible D gene (5 bases). The CDR3 totals 13 residues. Trimming took 3 bases from V and 5 from J, leaving 10 bases between them. The CDR3 bases are TGTGCCAGCAGTTTTGCGGGGCGAACTGAAGCTTTCTTT. Translation: CASSFAGRTEAFF.

The chain couples TRBV3-1 (or the pseudogene TRBV3-2) to TRBJ2-7; 9 nucleotides line up with TRBD2. Trimming cost V 1 base and J 4 bases; bases outside gene matches: 2. The V gene's germline CDR1 is LGHDT and CDR2 YNNKEL (reference sequence). There are 14 residues in the CDR3. Here the CDR3 DNA reads TGTGCCAGCAGCCAAGGCGGGAGGGCATACGAGCAGTACTTC. Translation gives CASSQGGRAYEQYF.

The chain couples TRBV2 to TRBJ1-1; 9 nucleotides line up with TRBD1. Per the germline V gene, CDR1 is SNHLY and CDR2 is FYNNEI. The CDR3 runs to 15 residues. Losses at the gene ends were 4 bases for V and 0 bases for J; bases not matched to a gene: 3. CDR3 coding DNA: TGTGCCAGCAGTGGGACAGGGGTTATGAACACTGAAGCTTTCTTT. Its translation: CASSGTGVMNTEAFF.

V gene TRBV7-8 combines with J gene TRBJ2-7; perhaps TRBD2 as D (6 bases). CDR1 is SGHVS, CDR2 FQNEAQ, per germline. V was clipped by 7 bases and J by 2 bases, with 15 bases between them. This CDR3 contains 14 residues. CDR3 in DNA: TGTGCCAGCACCCCAGCCCGGGGGACCTACGAGCAGTACTTC. It codes for CASTPARGTYEQYF.

The CDR3 region is CASSPLQGDYEQYF. CDR3 sequence (DNA): TGTGCCAGCTCACCACTTCAGGGGGACTACGAGCAGTACTTC. The rearrangement joins TRBV18 to TRBJ2-7; TRBD1 aligns across 7 bases. The CDR3 is 14 residues long. CDR1 is KGHSH, CDR2 LQKENI, per germline. V dropped 1 base and J dropped 3; count of bases not matched to a gene: 3. The whole variable domain, filled in from reference TRBV18 and TRBJ2-7, reads NAGVMQNPRHLVRRRGQEARLRCSPMKGHSHVYWYRQLPEEGLKFMVYLQKENIIDESGMPKERFSAEFPKEGPSILRIQQVVRGDSAAYFCASSPLQGDYEQYFGPGTRLTVT.

This chain joins TRBV28 and TRBJ1-1; D gene unclear. The CDR3 covers 12 residues. Germline loops: CDR1 MDHEN, CDR2 SYDVKM. V was trimmed by 5 bases and J by 6 bases, leaving 10 bases between them. The CDR3 coding sequence is TGTGCCAGCAGTCAGGCGGGTGCTGAAGCTTTCTTT. Amino acids: CASSQAGAEAFF.

CDR3 DNA: TGTGCCAGCAGCATTCATCAGGGGCCGGGAACTGAAGCTTTCTTT. Protein product: CASSIHQGPGTEAFF. The V and J genes are TRBV9 and TRBJ1-1, with TRBD1 as a possible D gene (6 bases). The CDR3 totals 15 residues. Trimming left V 4 bases short and J 5 bases short, with 18 bases between. Germline V lookup: CDR1 SGDLS, CDR2 YYNGEE. Drawing the rest from reference TRBV9 and TRBJ1-1, the complete variable domain is DSGVTQTPKHLITATGQRVTLRCSPRSGDLSVYWYQQSLDQGLQFLIQYYNGEERAKGNILERFSAQQFPDLHSELNLSSLELGDSALYFCASSIHQGPGTEAFFGQGTRLTVV.

The rearrangement joins TRBV19 to TRBJ2-3; D uncertain. The germline V and J ends were trimmed by 5 bases and 5 bases, with 11 bases remaining between them. Germline V gene lookup returns CDR1 LNHDA and CDR2 SQIVND (reference sequence). The CDR3 spans 13 residues. CDR3 sequence reads: CASSPLVKDTQYF. The CDR3 nucleotides are TGTGCCAGTAGTCCCTTAGTTAAAGATACGCAGTATTTT.

The rearrangement joins TRBV24-1 to TRBJ2-7, with 8 bases fitting TRBD1. Germline V gene lookup returns CDR1 KGHDR and CDR2 SFDVKD. J was trimmed by 9 bases and V by 5 bases; bases with no gene match: 14. The CDR3 spans 15 residues. The CDR3 DNA reads as TGTGCCACCAGTGGTTTAAGCAGGGGGCGCGGAGGGCAGTACTTC. This sequence encodes CATSGLSRGRGGQYF.

This clone has only one observation. At the DNA level, this CDR3 is encoded by other sequences in the same sample as well. V is TRBV5-5 and J is TRBJ1-3, with D perhaps matching TRBD1 (5 bases). This CDR3 has 14 residues. Germline-derived CDR1 and CDR2 are SGHKS and YYEKEE (reference sequence). The ends were cut back, 2 bases at V and 4 bases at J, with 10 bases in the middle. The DNA for the CDR3 is TGTGCCAGCAGCTTAAGCCAGGGAGGAAACACCATATATTTT. Translation: CASSLSQGGNTIYF.

The chain couples TRBV29-1 to TRBJ2-1; D uncertain. Germline assignment: CDR1 SQVTM and CDR2 ANQGSEA. V lost 5 bases and J lost 8, with 16 bases in between. CDR3 length: 13 residues. The CDR3 DNA follows: TGCAGCGTTATTCGCCTAAAGATGGATGAGCAGTTCTTC. The encoded protein is CSVIRLKMDEQFF.

In this sample, this clone turned up once. The V call is TRBV2, the J call TRBJ2-7; 12 bases are a match to TRBD1. The CDR3 is made up of 14 amino acids. Trimming took 3 bases from V and 9 from J; bases not matched to a gene: 6. Germline-derived CDR1 and CDR2 are SNHLY and FYNNEI. CDR3 nucleotide sequence: TGTGCCAGCAGTGACGGGACAGGGGGCGTCGTGCAGTACTTC. It specifies CASSDGTGGVVQYF.

The chain is built from TRBV6-5 and TRBJ2-5, with a weak D call TRBD2 (6 bases). This CDR3 has 14 amino acids. V was cut by 0 bases and J by 4 bases, with 9 bases left in between. Germline loops: CDR1 MNHEY, CDR2 SVGAGI. CDR3 coding DNA: TGTGCCAGCAGTTACTCCCATAGCGGAGAGACCCAGTACTTC. It codes for CASSYSHSGETQYF.

J is TRBJ2-2 and V is TRBV24-1; D call uncertain. The CDR3 is 15 amino acids. The V gene's germline CDR1 is KGHDR and CDR2 SFDVKD. V lost 1 base and J lost 4, with 9 bases in between. DNA for the CDR3: TGTGCCACCAGTGATTTTGGGCCCATCACCGGGGAGCTGTTTTTT. The encoded protein is CATSDFGPITGELFF.